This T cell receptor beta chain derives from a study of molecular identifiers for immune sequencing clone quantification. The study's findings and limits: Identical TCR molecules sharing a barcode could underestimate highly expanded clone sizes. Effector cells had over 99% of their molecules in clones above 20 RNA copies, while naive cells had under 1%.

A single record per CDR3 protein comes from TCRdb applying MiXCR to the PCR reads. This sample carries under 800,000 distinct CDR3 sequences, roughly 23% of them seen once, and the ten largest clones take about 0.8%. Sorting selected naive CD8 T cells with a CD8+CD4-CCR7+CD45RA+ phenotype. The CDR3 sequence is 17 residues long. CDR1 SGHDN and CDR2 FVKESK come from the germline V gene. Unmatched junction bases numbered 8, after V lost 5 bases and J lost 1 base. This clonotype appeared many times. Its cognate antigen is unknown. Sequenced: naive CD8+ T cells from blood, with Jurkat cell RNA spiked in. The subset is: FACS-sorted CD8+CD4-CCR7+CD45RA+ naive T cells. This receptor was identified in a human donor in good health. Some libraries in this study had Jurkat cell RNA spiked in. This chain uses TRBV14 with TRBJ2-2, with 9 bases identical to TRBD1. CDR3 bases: TGTGCCAGCAGCAAAACCGGGACAGGGTGGAACACCGGGGAGCTGTTTTTT. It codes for CASSKTGTGWNTGELFF.